The T cell receptor beta chain described here comes from a study of blood T cell repertoires in COVID-19. Study overall: COVID-19 samples collected from the United States, Italy and Spain covered acute and convalescent phases. The analysed material was cDNA or gDNA that came from T cells, B-cell-depleted T cells, or PBMCs.

The length of the CDR3 is 17 residues. The germline V gene has CDR1 MNHEY and CDR2 SVGEGT. Trimming at V came to 2 bases and at J to 2 bases, leaving 7 bases not matched to a gene. Original processing notes: It was from reference gene primer amplification that nucleated cell counts were estimated. Only in-frame clones appear in the TCRdb table, and some are missing; sequencing was by immunoSEQ multiplex PCR. V and J calls and clone size are as listed in that table; D and trimming were resolved from the DNA. This table has more than 50,000 clones, approximately 91% appearing once. The table lists this clone with a few counts.

The receptor comes from a human donor in a cohort sampled during active COVID-19. Sequenced sample: peripheral blood. V and J are TRBV6-2 or TRBV6-3 and TRBJ1-5; 9 bases line up with TRBD1. Written as DNA, the CDR3 is TGTGCCAGCAGTTACCAGGCAGGGACAGGGCGCAATCAGCCCCAGCATTTT. Translation: CASSYQAGTGRNQPQHF.